This T cell receptor (beta chain) was sequenced for a study of metastatic and nonmetastatic thyroid tumors. As for the study in general: Repertoire comparison spanned blood and tumor or nodule tissue of malignant and benign thyroid patients.

Every patient was untreated before thyroid surgery. General observations from the study: Reported TCR beta diversity, measured in blood and tumor, was significantly higher for malignant thyroid tumors than for benign nodules.

As processed by the authors: Construction of a distant-metastasis classifier for papillary thyroid cancer relied on CDR3 differences across clinicopathological groups. Through MiXCR, TCRdb re-clonotyped the PCR reads. The authors' filters were not applied to this entry. The top ten hold 7.5% to 9% of the sample, which has roughly 14,000 clones, over 20% seen once. This clone is labeled medium-sized. Its cognate antigen is unknown. Sequencing was done on a sample of tumor tissue. The receptor was derived from a female donor with papillary thyroid cancer or a benign thyroid nodule (not recorded which). Some clones in this sample may be carry-over from other donors' samples.

The CDR3 nucleotides are TGTGCCAGCAGCGCGTTAGCGGGAGGGAGGGGCGAGCAGTACTTC. Translated, it gives CASSALAGGRGEQYF. This sequence joins TRBV3-1 and TRBJ2-7, with TRBD2 identical over 11 bases. Germline V gene lookup returns CDR1 LGHDT and CDR2 YNNKEL (reference sequence). The CDR3 consists of 15 residues. The J segment lost 6 bases and the V segment lost 5 bases, leaving 9 bases of the junction unmatched.